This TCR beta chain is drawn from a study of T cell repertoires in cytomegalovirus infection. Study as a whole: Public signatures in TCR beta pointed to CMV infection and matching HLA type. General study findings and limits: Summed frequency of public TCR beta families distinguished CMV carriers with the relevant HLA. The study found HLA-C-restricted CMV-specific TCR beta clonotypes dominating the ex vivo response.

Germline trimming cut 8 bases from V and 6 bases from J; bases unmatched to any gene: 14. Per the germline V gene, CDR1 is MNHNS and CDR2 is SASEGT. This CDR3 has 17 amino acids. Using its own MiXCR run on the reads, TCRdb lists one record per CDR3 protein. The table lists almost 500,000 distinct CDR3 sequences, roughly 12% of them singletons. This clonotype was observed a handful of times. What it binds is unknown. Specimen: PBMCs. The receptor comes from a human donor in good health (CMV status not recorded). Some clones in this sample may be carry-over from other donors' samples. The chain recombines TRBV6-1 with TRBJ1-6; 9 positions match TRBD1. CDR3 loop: CASQSSGQGVVNSPLHF. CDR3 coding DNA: TGTGCCAGCCAGAGTTCGGGACAGGGTGTAGTTAATTCACCCCTCCACTTT.